A selection of T cell receptor beta chains follows, all from one sample in a study of CD8 T cells in Susac syndrome. From the immunoSEQ multiplex PCR reads, TCRdb called clonotypes with MiXCR, one entry per CDR3 protein. Among roughly 220,000 distinct CDR3 sequences listed, 94% were seen once. The sequenced sample was CD4+ T cells from PBMCs. The origin of the receptors is a human donor with Susac syndrome. CDR3s include the opening cysteine and the closing phenylalanine or tryptophan. The order of the fields is clone size, D gene, J gene, V gene, CDR3 DNA, CDR3 protein. A D gene is named only where the DNA matches it firmly. The size field is filled for only some rows; it gives once, few, many or a size class.

>once|NA|TRBJ2-7|TRBV2
TGTGCCAGCAGTGAAGAATCCGGGCCCTACGAGCAGTACTTC
CASSEESGPYEQYF
>NA|NA|TRBJ2-3|TRBV20-1
TGCAGTGCTAGAGATAGAGATACGCAGTATTTT
CSARDRDTQYF
>NA|TRBD1|TRBJ2-3|TRBV6-5
TGTGCCAGCAGTTCGCGCCGGAACAGGGGTGGGGATACGCAGTATTTT
CASSSRRNRGGDTQYF
>NA|NA|TRBJ2-6|TRBV6-5
TGTGCCAGCAGGGCAGGGCACTCTGGGGCCAACGTCCTGACTTTC
CASRAGHSGANVLTF
>NA|NA|TRBJ1-5|TRBV30
TGTGCCTGGCAGGATAGCAATCAGCCCCAGCATTTT
CAWQDSNQPQHF
>NA|NA|TRBJ1-2|TRBV30
TGTGCCTGGAGCGGGGGACGGGGAGGCTATGGCTACACCTTC
CAWSGGRGGYGYTF
>NA|NA|TRBJ1-1|TRBV11-3
TGTGCCAGCAGCTTCGTTAGGAACACTGAAGCTTTCTTT
CASSFVRNTEAFF
>NA|NA|TRBJ2-7|TRBV27
TGTGCCAGCAGTTTATCAAGGCCGGCCGAGCAGTACTTC
CASSLSRPAEQYF
>NA|NA|TRBJ2-7|TRBV20-1
TGCAGTGCTGCAACAGTTGGATCCTACGAGCAGTACTTC
CSAATVGSYEQYF
>NA|TRBD1|TRBJ1-5|TRBV29-1
TGCAGCGCTGGGACAGAGAATCAGCCCCAGCATTTT
CSAGTENQPQHF
>NA|NA|TRBJ2-6|TRBV4-2
TGTGCCAGCAGCCAAGATAGTGGAATGGCCAACGTCCTGACTTTC
CASSQDSGMANVLTF
>once|TRBD1|TRBJ1-2|TRBV11-2
TGTGCCAGCAGCTTAGATTCGGGACAGGGGAGATATGGCTACACCTTC
CASSLDSGQGRYGYTF
>NA|TRBD1|TRBJ1-3|TRBV30
TGTGCCTGGAGCCCCGACAGGGACCCCCGAGTGAGTGGAAACACCATATATTTT
CAWSPDRDPRVSGNTIYF
>once|NA|TRBJ1-1|TRBV7-9
TGTGCCAGCAGCTTGACTAACACTGAAGCTTTCTTT
CASSLTNTEAFF
>once|NA|TRBJ2-5|TRBV20-1
TGCAGTGCTTCCCACTCGGGACGATCAGAGACCCAGTACTTC
CSASHSGRSETQYF
>NA|NA|TRBJ2-3|TRBV18
TGTGCCAGCTCACCACCGTTAACGGGCACAGATACGCAGTATTTT
CASSPPLTGTDTQYF
>NA|NA|TRBJ2-1|TRBV5-1
TGCGCCAGCAGCTTGGCTACGAGCTCCTACAATGAGCAGTTCTTC
CASSLATSSYNEQFF
>once|TRBD1|TRBJ1-2|TRBV2
TGTGCCAGCAGGGCTCGGACAGGGCGCGATGGCTACACCTTC
CASRARTGRDGYTF
>once|TRBD1|TRBJ1-4|TRBV15
TGTGCCACCAGCAGAGTTGGGACAGGGGGCGAAAAACTGTTTTTT
CATSRVGTGGEKLFF
>NA|NA|TRBJ2-6|TRBV4-3
TGCGCCAGCAGCCAAGAGATCGTGTTCTCTGGGGCCAACGTCCTGACTTTC
CASSQEIVFSGANVLTF
>NA|NA|TRBJ1-1|TRBV18
TGTGCCAGCTCACCGGCCAGGGGGAACACTGAAGCTTTCTTT
CASSPARGNTEAFF
>NA|TRBD2|TRBJ2-3|TRBV20-1
TGCAGTGCTCCCGGGCTAGCGGGGGGAACAGATACGCAGTATTTT
CSAPGLAGGTDTQYF
>NA|TRBD2|TRBJ2-5|TRBV20-1
TGCAGTGCTAGACCTGGACTAGCGGGGGTCCAAGAGACCCAGTACTTC
CSARPGLAGVQETQYF
>NA|NA|TRBJ1-1|TRBV30
TGTGCCTGTAACAGGGTGGGCACTGAAGCTTTCTTT
CACNRVGTEAFF
>NA|NA|TRBJ2-7|TRBV20-1
TGCAGTGCTAGAGAGAGCTCCTACGAGCAGTACTTC
CSARESSYEQYF
>NA|TRBD2|TRBJ2-7|TRBV3-1
TGTGCCAGCAGCCGAGGGACTAAGCGGGGGTTCTACGAGCAGTACTTC
CASSRGTKRGFYEQYF
>NA|NA|TRBJ2-3|TRBV12-3/TRBV12-4
TGTGCCAGCAGCCCTCGGGTCGTGGGCACAGATACGCAGTATTTT
CASSPRVVGTDTQYF
>NA|NA|TRBJ2-7|TRBV6-2/TRBV6-3
TGTGCCAGTACAGCGTCCTACGAGCAGTACTTC
CASTASYEQYF
>NA|TRBD1|TRBJ1-1|TRBV15
TGTGCCACCAGCAGAGCCAGGACAGGGATCGCTGAAGCTTTCTTT
CATSRARTGIAEAFF